Listed below are T cell receptor beta chains from one sample, sequenced in a study of regulatory T cells in long-lasting Graves disease. TCRdb recomputed calls from the multiplex PCR reads with MiXCR, one row per CDR3 protein. The sample has approximately 500,000 distinct CDR3 sequences, roughly 21% seen once; the top ten hold about 7%. The sequencing used peripheral blood mononuclear cells (PBMCs), collected when the disease was refractory, from a patient treated with antithyroid drugs. These receptors were taken from a female donor with Graves disease. CDR3s include the opening cysteine and the closing phenylalanine or tryptophan. D genes are given only for firm matches.

v_gene	j_gene	d_gene	CDR3aa
TRBV10-3	TRBJ2-5	.	CAISEAGEKQETQYF
TRBV12-3/TRBV12-4	TRBJ2-7	.	CASSLHSPYEQYF
TRBV3-1	TRBJ1-2	.	CASSPRIVSRGYTF
TRBV2	TRBJ2-7	.	CASSPSVPPGNEQYF
TRBV20-1	TRBJ1-4	.	CSARGMRGNEKLFF
TRBV28	TRBJ2-1	TRBD2	CASSSGGAGGNEQFF
TRBV3-1	TRBJ1-2	.	CASSRGTDYGYTF
TRBV3-1	TRBJ1-1	.	CASSQDQAVFTEAFF
TRBV12-3/TRBV12-4	TRBJ2-2	TRBD2	CASSPGLAGPLGELFF
TRBV19	TRBJ2-6	.	CATLGQVQPSGANVLTF
TRBV7-2	TRBJ2-3	.	CASSPLGRGGIDTQYF
TRBV29-1	TRBJ2-3	.	CSVGDILGDTQYF
TRBV6-2/TRBV6-3	TRBJ1-5	.	CASSEEGSPLGRPQHF
TRBV29-1	TRBJ1-2	.	CSVEDWGVWGRNYGYTF
TRBV20-1	TRBJ2-7	.	CSAWVGDYEQYF
TRBV7-2	TRBJ2-7	.	CASSGRGGAYEQYF
TRBV7-9	TRBJ1-1	.	CASSAYTGRTEAFF
TRBV20-1	TRBJ2-4	TRBD1	CSATGQGRAKNIQYF
TRBV6-6	TRBJ2-1	TRBD2	CASSYSTSEYNEQFF
TRBV28	TRBJ2-5	TRBD2	CASSSRTSGSQETQYF
TRBV10-1	TRBJ1-3	.	CASSKGDTPLERPGNTIYF
TRBV18	TRBJ2-5	TRBD1	CASSPDDRGTGETQYF
TRBV28	TRBJ2-1	.	CASSSNEQFF